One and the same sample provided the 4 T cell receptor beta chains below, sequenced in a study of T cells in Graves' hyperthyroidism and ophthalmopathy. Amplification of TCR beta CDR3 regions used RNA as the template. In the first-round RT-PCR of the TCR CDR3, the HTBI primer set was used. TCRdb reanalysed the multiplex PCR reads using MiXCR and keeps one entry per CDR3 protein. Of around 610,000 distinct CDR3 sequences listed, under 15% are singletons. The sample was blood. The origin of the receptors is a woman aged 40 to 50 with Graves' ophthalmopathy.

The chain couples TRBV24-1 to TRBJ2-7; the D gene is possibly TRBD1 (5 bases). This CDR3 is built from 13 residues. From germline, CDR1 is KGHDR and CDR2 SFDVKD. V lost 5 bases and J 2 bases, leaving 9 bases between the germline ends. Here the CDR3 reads CATSVGETYEQYF. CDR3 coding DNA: TGTGCCACCAGTGTAGGGGAAACCTACGAGCAGTACTTC.

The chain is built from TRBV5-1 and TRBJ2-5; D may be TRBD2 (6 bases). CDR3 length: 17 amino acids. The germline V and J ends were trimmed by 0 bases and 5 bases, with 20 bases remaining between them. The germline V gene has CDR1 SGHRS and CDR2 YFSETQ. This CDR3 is CASSLGGSGRVEETQYF. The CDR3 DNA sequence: TGCGCCAGCAGCTTGGGGGGTAGCGGACGGGTAGAGGAGACCCAGTACTTC.

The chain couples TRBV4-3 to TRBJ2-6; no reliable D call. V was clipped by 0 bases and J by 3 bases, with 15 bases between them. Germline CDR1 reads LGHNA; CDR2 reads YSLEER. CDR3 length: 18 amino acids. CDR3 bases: TGCGCCAGCAGCCAAGAGCTGTCCCCCTCTTTTGGGGCCAACGTCCTGACTTTC. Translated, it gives CASSQELSPSFGANVLTF.

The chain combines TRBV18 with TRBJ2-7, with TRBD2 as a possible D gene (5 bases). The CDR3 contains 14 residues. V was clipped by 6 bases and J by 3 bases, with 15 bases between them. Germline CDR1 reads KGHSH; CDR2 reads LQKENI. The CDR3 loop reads CASSPGLGYYEQYF. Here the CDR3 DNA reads TGTGCCAGCTCCCCTGGACTGGGTTACTACGAGCAGTACTTC.